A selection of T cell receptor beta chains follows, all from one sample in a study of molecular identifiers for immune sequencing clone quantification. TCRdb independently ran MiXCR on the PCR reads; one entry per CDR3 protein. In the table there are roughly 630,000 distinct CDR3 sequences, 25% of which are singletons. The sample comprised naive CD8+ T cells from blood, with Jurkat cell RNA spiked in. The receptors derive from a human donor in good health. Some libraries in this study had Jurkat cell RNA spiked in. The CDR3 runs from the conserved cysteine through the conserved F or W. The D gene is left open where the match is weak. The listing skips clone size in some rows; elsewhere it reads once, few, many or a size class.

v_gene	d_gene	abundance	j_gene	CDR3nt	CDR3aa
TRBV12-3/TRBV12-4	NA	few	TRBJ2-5	TGTGCCAGCAGTTTAGCGGGGGCAGGAGAGACCCAGTACTTC	CASSLAGAGETQYF
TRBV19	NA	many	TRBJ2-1	TGTGCCAGTACGGCTGACGGTGAGCAGTTCTTC	CASTADGEQFF
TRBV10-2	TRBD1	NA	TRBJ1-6	TGCGCCAGCAGTGACCGGACAGGGGGCCATTCACCCCTCCACTTT	CASSDRTGGHSPLHF
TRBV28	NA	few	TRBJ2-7	TGTGCCAGCAGTTTAGCGTACGGGGCTAGCGAAAAGGGGTCCTACGAGCAGTACTTC	CASSLAYGASEKGSYEQYF
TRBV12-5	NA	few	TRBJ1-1	TGTGCTAGTGGTCCCCCCAGCCCCCGCCCCGAGAACACTGAAGCTTTCTTT	CASGPPSPRPENTEAFF
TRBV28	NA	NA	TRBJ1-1	TGTGCCAGCAGTTTTTTATTGGGGGGCGCAAACACTGAAGCTTTCTTT	CASSFLLGGANTEAFF
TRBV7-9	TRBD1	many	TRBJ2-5	TGTGCCAGCAGCCCAAGGGACAGGGGAGAGACCCAGTACTTC	CASSPRDRGETQYF
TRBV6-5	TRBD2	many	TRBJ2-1	TGTGCCAGCAGCCAGGGACTAGCGGGTGTTGAGCAGTTCTTC	CASSQGLAGVEQFF
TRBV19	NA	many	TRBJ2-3	TGTGCCAGTAGTACTGATACAGATACGCAGTATTTT	CASSTDTDTQYF
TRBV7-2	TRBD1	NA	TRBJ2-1	TGTGCCAGCAGCCACAGGGGTTATAGCTCCTACAATGAGCAGTTCTTC	CASSHRGYSSYNEQFF
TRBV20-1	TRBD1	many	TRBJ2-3	TGCAGTGCTCAGAACCCGGGACAGGTGACTTTGGATACGCAGTATTTT	CSAQNPGQVTLDTQYF
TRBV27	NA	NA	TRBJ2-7	TGTGCCAGCAGTGACGGATTTGGGGTCCACGAGCAGTACTTC	CASSDGFGVHEQYF
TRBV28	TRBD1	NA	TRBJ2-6	TGTGCCAGCAGTCCCCTTTTCGGGACAGGGGACGGGGCCACCGTCCTGCCTTTC	CASSPLFGTGDGATVLPF
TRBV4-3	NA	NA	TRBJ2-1	TGCGCCAGCAGCCAAGAGAGATGGATTAATGAGCAGTTCTTC	CASSQERWINEQFF
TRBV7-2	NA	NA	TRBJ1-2	TGTGCCAGCAGCTTATCCGGGGGGAGATTCTATGGCTACACCTTC	CASSLSGGRFYGYTF